The 14 T cell receptor beta chains below were found in one sample sequenced in a study of blood T cells in healthy people across ages. For the second PCR, which ran for roughly 7 to 11 cycles, a sample-barcoded 5' primer and a J-beta primer mix were used. Using its own MiXCR run on the 5' RACE reads, TCRdb lists one record per CDR3 protein. The table lists some 760,000 distinct CDR3 sequences, 25% of them singletons, with more than 7.5% in the top ten. The same data also contributed to another study, on T cells of mothers and their children.

Material for sequencing was blood. The receptors were gathered from a boy younger than 18 in good health.

This clonotype was seen a few times. This chain connects TRBV6-1 to TRBJ2-6, with D possibly being TRBD1 (6 bases). The germline V gene has CDR1 MNHNS and CDR2 SASEGT. The CDR3 length is 16 residues. V lost 8 bases and J 1 base, leaving 15 bases between the germline ends. The CDR3 protein is CASGIQGVSGANVLTF. CDR3 DNA: TGTGCCAGCGGAATACAGGGTGTGTCTGGGGCCAACGTCCTGACTTTC.

This clonotype turned up a few times. The chain uses TRBV20-1 and TRBJ2-5; D possibly corresponds to TRBD2 (6 bases). The J call may be incorrect, as the DNA end agrees better with TRBJ2-1. Germline assignment: CDR1 DFQATT and CDR2 SNEGSKA (reference sequence). This CDR3 has 14 amino acids. The CDR3 sequence is CSARGLTSGLEQFF. The CDR3 coding sequence is TGCAGTGCTAGAGGCTTGACTAGTGGGTTAGAGCAGTTCTTC.

The chain combines TRBV29-1 with TRBJ2-2; D perhaps matches TRBD1 (6 bases). There are 14 residues in the CDR3. Germline V gives CDR1 SQVTM, CDR2 ANQGSEA. The ends were cut back, 5 bases at V and 0 bases at J, with 10 bases in the middle. The CDR3 spells CSVRDTSNTGELFF. CDR3 DNA sequence: TGCAGCGTTCGGGACACCTCGAACACCGGGGAGCTGTTTTTT.

In this sample, this clonotype turned up a few times. This sequence joins TRBV2 and TRBJ2-7; D gene ambiguous. The CDR3 has 14 amino acids. Germline CDR1 reads SNHLY; CDR2 reads FYNNEI. V lost 9 bases, J lost 5 bases, and 20 bases lay in between. The CDR3 reads CASGRSSSADEQYF. As DNA, the CDR3 is TGTGCCAGTGGCCGGTCCTCCTCGGCTGACGAGCAGTACTTC.

Only a few counts were recorded for this clonotype. The genes are TRBV28 and TRBJ1-2; no firm D call. V dropped 8 bases and J dropped 3 bases, with 25 bases sitting between them. CDR3 length equals 17 residues. Germline CDR1 and CDR2: MDHEN and SYDVKM. The CDR3 protein is CASQSPGGSAQHYGYTF. The CDR3 region has the DNA TGTGCCAGCCAATCCCCAGGTGGGAGCGCGCAGCACTATGGCTACACCTTC.

The chain couples TRBV6-2 or TRBV6-3 to TRBJ2-4; the match to TRBD1 covers 8 bases. Unmatched junction bases numbered 5, after V lost 4 bases and J lost 0 bases. CDR3 size: 16 residues. The V gene's germline CDR1 is MNHEY and CDR2 SVGEGT. CDR3 bases: TGTGCCAGCAGTTCCGGACAGGGCCTAGCCAAAAACATTCAGTACTTC. This sequence encodes CASSSGQGLAKNIQYF.

The V call is TRBV12-3 or TRBV12-4, the J call TRBJ2-2; 9 positions match TRBD1. V lost 2 bases and J lost 4; bases outside the gene matches: 5. The CDR3 is 16 residues long. Written as DNA, the CDR3 is TGTGCCAGCAGTTTATCTGGGACAGGGATCACCGGGGAGCTGTTTTTT. Amino acids: CASSLSGTGITGELFF.

There are a few counts of this clonotype. The chain combines TRBV6-1 with TRBJ1-6, with D perhaps TRBD1 (6 bases). This CDR3 contains 16 residues. CDR1 MNHNS and CDR2 SASEGT come from the germline V gene. Trimming cost V 2 bases and J 8 bases, with 16 bases left between them. The CDR3 here is CASSEYGGVLDSPLHF. CDR3 nucleotides: TGTGCCAGCAGTGAATATGGGGGCGTTCTGGATTCACCCCTCCACTTT.

CDR3 sequence: CSARSSGPGLYF. CDR3 nucleotide sequence: TGCAGTGCTAGAAGTTCAGGGCCGGGTCTGTACTTC. The chain has TRBV20-1 and TRBJ2-5, with TRBD1 as a possible D gene (5 bases). The CDR3 has 12 amino acids. Trimming shortened V by 2 bases and J by 13 bases, and 17 bases separated the two germline ends. Germline lookup yields CDR1 DFQATT and CDR2 SNEGSKA (reference sequence).

There are a few counts of this clonotype. The chain couples TRBV3-1 to TRBJ1-5; weak D call: TRBD1 (6 bases). The V gene's germline CDR1 is LGHDT and CDR2 YNNKEL (reference sequence). The CDR3 runs to 13 residues. Trimming pared 5 bases from V and 5 bases from J, leaving 10 bases between. CDR3 in amino acids: CASSNGGDQPQHF. CDR3 nucleotide sequence: TGTGCCAGCAGCAATGGGGGCGATCAGCCCCAGCATTTT.

The chain has TRBV7-2 and TRBJ2-3, with TRBD2 identical over 12 bases. The CDR3 consists of 21 residues. V trimming: 0 bases; J trimming: 4 bases; junction bases outside the gene matches: 17. In germline, CDR1 is SGHTA, CDR2 FQGNSA. CDR3 bases: TGTGCCAGCAGCTTAGCGGCGGGACTAGCGGGTTCCGGATACAGAGCAGATACGCAGTATTTT. It codes for CASSLAAGLAGSGYRADTQYF.

The genes are TRBV7-9 and TRBJ1-1, with 8 bases lining up with TRBD1. Germline V CDR1 and CDR2: SEHNR, FQNEAQ (reference sequence). The CDR3 is 15 amino acids. J was trimmed by 4 bases and V by 5 bases; bases with no gene match: 9. The CDR3, as DNA: TGTGCCAGCAGCGCCCCACAGGGGGTGAGCACTGAAGCTTTCTTT. Protein sequence: CASSAPQGVSTEAFF. Using reference TRBV7-9 and TRBJ1-1 for the parts outside the CDR3, the full variable domain is DTGVSQNPRHKITKRGQNVTFRCDPISEHNRLYWYRQTLGQGPEFLTYFQNEAQLEKSRLLSDRFSAERPKGSFSTLEIQRTEQGDSAMYLCASSAPQGVSTEAFFGQGTRLTVV.

The chain joins TRBV7-9 to TRBJ1-2; tentative D call: TRBD1 (6 bases). The CDR3 has 14 residues. Germline-derived CDR1 and CDR2 are SEHNR and FQNEAQ (reference sequence). V was clipped by 5 bases and J by 8 bases, with 18 bases between them. In nucleotides, the CDR3 is TGTGCCAGCAGCACCGGACTTTTGAGGGGGGGCTACACCTTC. The encoded protein is CASSTGLLRGGYTF.

This clonotype turned up a few times. This sequence joins TRBV15 and TRBJ2-3; D may be TRBD1 or TRBD2 (6 bases each). Trimming left V 0 bases short and J 4 bases short, with 14 bases between. The germline CDR1 and CDR2 sequences are LNHNV and YYDKDF (reference sequence). The CDR3 is 16 amino acids. CDR3 bases: TGTGCCACCAGCAGAGATCTGAAGGGGGGCTCAGATACGCAGTATTTT. Translating it yields CATSRDLKGGSDTQYF.